This T cell receptor (beta chain) was sequenced in a study of tumor and adjacent non-tumor tissue in lung cancer. Notes on the study in general: In normal lung, the top 100 clones were significantly more dominant than in tumor. Higher tumor TCR diversity was associated with shorter survival. Significantly higher TCR diversity was found in tumor than normal lung.

TCRbeta libraries were built with three rounds of nested PCR, modified from ARM-PCR. TCRdb redid the calling of the multiplex PCR reads with MiXCR, one entry per CDR3 protein. This sample has around 40,000 distinct CDR3 sequences; less than 65% occur once, and the top ten carry roughly 44%. This clonotype occurred many times. Its specificity is unknown. RNA was extracted from bulk tissue without any cell sorting. Distant lung tissue was collected more than 3 cm away from the tumor edge. The sequence was collected from a man in his fifties with non-small cell lung cancer. Sequencing used distant non-tumor lung tissue.

This CDR3 is CASSRIGNEQFF. DNA for the CDR3: TGTGCCAGCAGCCGTATTGGAAATGAGCAGTTCTTC. The chain couples TRBV7-9 to TRBJ2-1; D is undetermined. The ends were cut back, 5 bases at V and 7 bases at J, with 9 bases in the middle. Germline values: CDR1 SEHNR, CDR2 FQNEAQ (reference sequence). The length of the CDR3 is 12 residues.